A single sample is the source of the 4 T cell receptor beta chains below, sequenced in a study of OX40 agonist ivuxolimab in advanced cancers. Sequencing used immunoSEQ multiplex PCR; TCRdb keeps in-frame clones, though not all of them. Among around 140,000 clones, roughly 91% were seen once, and the ten largest hold approximately 0.99%. The specimen comprised CD4+ or CD8+ T cells sorted from blood, sampled in a trial of the OX40 agonist ivuxolimab. These receptors came from an adult with an advanced solid tumor such as melanoma, head and neck, liver or kidney cancer.

This sequence joins TRBV28 and TRBJ2-2; no clear D gene. V lost 2 bases and J lost 5, with 3 bases in between. CDR1 MDHEN and CDR2 SYDVKM come from the germline V gene. The CDR3 totals 12 residues. The CDR3 protein is CASSLRTGELFF. In nucleotides, the CDR3 is TGTGCCAGCAGTTTAAGAACCGGGGAGCTGTTTTTT.

The chain combines TRBV5-1 with TRBJ2-5; unclear D gene. V gave up 0 bases and J gave up 3 bases, with 3 bases separating them. The germline gives CDR1 SGHRS, CDR2 YFSETQ. This CDR3 has 12 amino acids. The CDR3 loop reads CASSLGEETQYF. CDR3 sequence (DNA): TGCGCCAGCAGCTTGGGGGAAGAGACCCAGTACTTC.

This clone was observed a few times. The rearrangement joins TRBV5-6 to TRBJ1-1; D unresolved. V shed 4 bases and J shed 1 base, with 14 bases lying between them. Per germline, CDR1 SGHDT and CDR2 YYEEEE. This CDR3 comprises 15 residues. The CDR3 DNA sequence: TGTGCCAGCAGCCGCCCAGTGGGAAAGAACACTGAAGCTTTCTTT. Translated: CASSRPVGKNTEAFF.

The J gene is TRBJ1-2, the V gene TRBV29-1, with D possibly being TRBD1 (5 bases). Germline V gives CDR1 SQVTM, CDR2 ANQGSEA. The ends were cut back, 1 base at V and 8 bases at J, with 8 bases in the middle. The CDR3 runs to 11 residues. The CDR3 sequence is CSVEGGKGYTF. In nucleotides, the CDR3 is TGCAGCGTTGAAGGGGGGAAAGGCTACACCTTC.